This T cell receptor (beta chain) was recorded in a study of CD8 T cells in ankylosing spondylitis. TCRdb itself ran the 5' RACE reads through MiXCR, one entry per CDR3 protein. Of 210,000 or so distinct CDR3 sequences in the sample, around 25% were seen once. V was clipped by 6 bases and J by 2 bases, with 5 bases between them. The CDR3 sequence is 12 residues long. Germline lookup yields CDR1 MNHEY and CDR2 SVGAGI. This sequence was found in a male donor with ankylosing spondylitis or in good health (not recorded which). Material for sequencing was blood, either unsorted or a sorted T cell fraction (not recorded which). V gene TRBV6-5 combines with J gene TRBJ1-5, with D hard to call. CDR3 sequence (DNA): TGTGCCAGCAGGGATGGCAATCAGCCCCAGCATTTT. Residues: CASRDGNQPQHF.